The 15 T cell receptor beta chains reported below all come from one sample, sequenced in a study of blood T cell repertoires in COVID-19. The table came from immunoSEQ multiplex PCR; TCRdb's copy has only in-frame clones and leaves some out. The repertoire holds under 200,000 clones, about four fifths seen once, with 10% to 15% in the top ten. The sample taken for sequencing was peripheral blood. The source of these receptors is a man between 65 and 79 years old who had recovered from COVID-19.

This chain links TRBV5-6 with TRBJ1-4, with 7 bases identical to TRBD1. The germline gives CDR1 SGHDT, CDR2 YYEEEE. The V gene end was trimmed by 4 bases and the J gene end by 8 bases; junction bases not matched to a gene: 8. The CDR3 length is 14 residues. The CDR3 is CASSTRDRREKLFF. CDR3 DNA: TGTGCCAGCAGCACCCGGGACAGAAGGGAAAAACTGTTTTTT.

The chain has TRBV5-6 and TRBJ1-4; 8 bases fit TRBD1. J was trimmed by 11 bases and V by 4 bases; bases with no gene match: 10. Germline CDR1 and CDR2: SGHDT and YYEEEE. CDR3 length: 14 residues. CDR3 coding DNA: TGTGCCAGCAGCGCCCGACAGGGGTTAGGGAAACTGTTTTTT. Encoded protein: CASSARQGLGKLFF.

The chain uses TRBV18 and TRBJ1-1; D call uncertain. The V gene's germline CDR1 is KGHSH and CDR2 LQKENI. V was clipped by 1 base and J by 1 base, with 13 bases between them. The CDR3 extends over 16 amino acids. The CDR3 DNA follows: TGTGCCAGCTCACCACAGGAGTCATCACAGAACACTGAAGCTTTCTTT. It codes for CASSPQESSQNTEAFF.

The CDR3 nucleotides read TGTGCCAGCAGCTTCGGGACTCACAATGAGCAGTTCTTC. It specifies CASSFGTHNEQFF. The rearrangement uses TRBV11-3 and TRBJ2-1; D perhaps matches TRBD2 (6 bases). Germline lookup yields CDR1 SGHNT and CDR2 YENEEA. Trimming cost V 3 bases and J 5 bases, with 8 bases left between them. This CDR3 region has 13 residues. Full variable domain (remainder filled in from reference TRBV11-3 and TRBJ2-1): EAGVVQSPRYKIIEKKQPVAFWCNPISGHNTLYWYLQNLGQGPELLIRYENEEAVDDSQLPKDRFSAERLKGVDSTLKIQPAELGDSAVYLCASSFGTHNEQFFGPGTRLTVL.

The chain uses TRBV4-1 and TRBJ1-5; D may be TRBD1 (5 bases). The CDR3 runs to 15 residues. V was shortened by 0 bases and J by 6 bases, with 12 bases between the two germline ends. Germline CDR1 and CDR2: MGHRA and YSYEKL. This CDR3 is CASSQDQGLGQPQHF. The CDR3 DNA reads as TGCGCCAGCAGCCAAGATCAGGGTTTGGGTCAGCCCCAGCATTTT.

CDR3 protein: CASSILPVAGNEQFF. The CDR3 DNA follows: TGTGCCAGTAGCATCTTGCCGGTTGCGGGCAATGAGCAGTTCTTC. The gene calls are TRBV19 and TRBJ2-1, with a possible D match to TRBD2 (5 bases). The CDR3 runs to 15 residues. CDR1 and CDR2 (germline): LNHDA, SQIVND (reference sequence). Trimming cost V 6 bases and J 6 bases, with 18 bases left between them.

The rearrangement uses TRBV3-1 (or the pseudogene TRBV3-2) and TRBJ2-5, with 9 bases matching TRBD2. Germline V lookup: CDR1 LGHDT, CDR2 YNNKEL (reference sequence). V dropped 0 bases and J dropped 1; count of bases not matched to a gene: 15. CDR3 length equals 20 residues. DNA for the CDR3: TGTGCCAGCAGCCAAGATTTGGTGGTAGCGGGAGATAGAACCCAAGAGACCCAGTACTTC. Amino acids: CASSQDLVVAGDRTQETQYF.

The V and J genes are TRBV6-6 and TRBJ1-1; no firm D call. Germline V gene sequence: CDR1 MNHNY, CDR2 SVGAGI (reference sequence). CDR3 length: 17 residues. V lost 5 bases and J lost 3, with 22 bases in between. The CDR3 protein is CASSRPGQSGQYTEAFF. Written as DNA, the CDR3 is TGTGCCAGCAGTCGGCCAGGTCAGTCCGGCCAGTACACTGAAGCTTTCTTT.

The chain combines TRBV6-5 with TRBJ2-3; the D gene is possibly TRBD2 (6 bases). The CDR3 has 16 amino acids. The germline gives CDR1 MNHEY, CDR2 SVGAGI. V was clipped by 0 bases and J by 6 bases, with 16 bases between them. CDR3: CASSYSGLANSDTQYF. The CDR3 nucleotides read TGTGCCAGCAGTTACTCGGGACTCGCTAACTCGGATACGCAGTATTTT.

The genes are TRBV29-1 and TRBJ2-2; maybe TRBD2 (6 bases). Trimming pared 6 bases from V and 5 bases from J, leaving 16 bases between. Germline-derived CDR1 and CDR2 are SQVTM and ANQGSEA. The CDR3 has 14 amino acids. The CDR3, as DNA: TGCAGCGTCCGCGACGGGAGAGGTACCGGGGAGCTGTTTTTT. Its translation: CSVRDGRGTGELFF.

This clone was observed a few times. The chain joins TRBV6-5 to TRBJ2-3; D may be TRBD2 (5 bases). From germline, CDR1 is MNHEY and CDR2 SVGAGI. V was clipped by 2 bases and J by 0 bases, with 9 bases between them. The CDR3 is 15 amino acids. DNA for the CDR3: TGTGCCAGCAGTTACCGGGGTACTAGCACAGATACGCAGTATTTT. Its translation: CASSYRGTSTDTQYF.

This clone is labeled as medium-sized. The rearrangement uses TRBV5-8 and TRBJ2-1; 7 nucleotides agree with TRBD1. Germline-derived CDR1 and CDR2 are SGHTS and YDEGEE. The CDR3 totals 15 residues. The V and J ends lost 0 bases and 8 bases, in that order; junction bases with no gene match: 8. The CDR3 reads CASSLDRGMIDEQFF. Written as DNA, the CDR3 is TGTGCCAGCAGCTTGGACAGGGGTATGATCGATGAGCAGTTCTTC. Full variable domain (missing parts from reference TRBV5-8 and TRBJ2-1): EAGVTQSPTHLIKTRGQQATLRCSPISGHTSVYWYQQALGLGLQFLLWYDEGEERNRGNFPPRFSGRQFPNYSSELNVNALELEDSALYLCASSLDRGMIDEQFFGPGTRLTVL.

CDR3 sequence: CASRGWAGSSYEQYF. The CDR3 DNA sequence: TGTGCCAGCAGGGGATGGGCGGGGAGCTCCTACGAGCAGTACTTC. The rearrangement uses TRBV28 and TRBJ2-7; D is perhaps TRBD2 (6 bases). V lost 6 bases and J 0 bases, leaving 15 bases between the germline ends. The CDR3 length is 15 residues. Germline assignment: CDR1 MDHEN and CDR2 SYDVKM.

The V call is TRBV7-9, the J call TRBJ1-5; maybe TRBD1 (5 bases). The CDR3 spans 14 residues. V was trimmed by 2 bases and J by 6 bases, leaving 11 bases between them. The germline V gene has CDR1 SEHNR and CDR2 FQNEAQ (reference sequence). The CDR3 region has the DNA TGTGCCAGCAGCTTAATAGGGGATAGTCAGCCCCAGCATTTT. Amino acid sequence: CASSLIGDSQPQHF.

J is TRBJ2-7 and V is TRBV5-1, with TRBD2 matching over 9 bases. The V and J ends lost 0 bases and 7 bases, in that order; junction bases with no gene match: 8. Germline V CDR1 and CDR2: SGHRS, YFSETQ. The CDR3 consists of 15 residues. In DNA form, the CDR3 reads TGCGCCAGCAGCTTGGAGGCGGGAGGGCTGGGAGAGCAGTACTTC. Its protein is CASSLEAGGLGEQYF. Full variable domain (rest looked up from reference TRBV5-1 and TRBJ2-7): KAGVTQTPRYLIKTRGQQVTLSCSPISGHRSVSWYQQTPGQGLQFLFEYFSETQRNKGNFPGRFSGRQFSNSRSEMNVSTLELGDSALYLCASSLEAGGLGEQYFGPGTRLTVT.